This T cell receptor (beta chain) was sequenced for a study of cytomegalovirus exposure and HLA in healthy donors. Points from the study as a whole: In a later analysis, TCR beta V- and J-gene trimming was associated with a missense DCLRE1C variant. In a later analysis, CMV-associated beta chains were mostly HLA-associated, it appeared.

A note on this clone: Its antigen is currently unknown.

The PCR used 60 Vbeta and 13 Jbeta primers. The data were produced by immunoSEQ multiplex PCR, yet TCRdb's version contains in-frame clones alone and is incomplete. The top ten hold about 2.9% of the sample, which has some 140,000 clones, over 60% seen once. The specimen was PBMCs. The receptor was isolated from a man aged 40-55 years in good health and CMV-seronegative.

CDR3 sequence (DNA): TGTGCCAGCAGCGTAGGCAGGGCTAGCACAGATACGCAGTATTTT. This codes for CASSVGRASTDTQYF. The chain uses TRBV9 and TRBJ2-3; maybe TRBD1 (5 bases). CDR1 and CDR2 (germline): SGDLS, YYNGEE. This CDR3 has 15 residues. Trimming pared 0 bases from V and 0 bases from J, leaving 8 bases between.